One and the same sample provided the 20 T cell receptor beta chains below, sequenced in a study of sequential checkpoint blockade in melanoma. Documented treatment: randomized to nivolumab then ipilimumab (arm A) or the reverse (arm B). The repertoire was sequenced with immunoSEQ multiplex PCR; TCRdb's copy has only in-frame clones and lacks some. The sample yields 2,300 or so clones, 20% to 25% seen once. Sequences were derived from tumor tissue (inferred from file names), sampled from a patient given nivolumab and ipilimumab in sequence. These receptor sequences come from a human donor with melanoma.

This clone was observed at least ten times. J is TRBJ1-1 and V is TRBV7-2, with a tentative D call TRBD1 (6 bases). V shed 4 bases and J shed 4 bases, with 10 bases lying between them. The CDR3 is 13 amino acids. CDR1 SGHTA and CDR2 FQGNSA come from the germline V gene. CDR3 in amino acids: CASSSPGVTEAFF. The CDR3 nucleotides are TGTGCCAGCAGCTCCCCAGGGGTCACTGAAGCTTTCTTT.

The rearrangement links TRBV19 to TRBJ1-2, with D perhaps matching TRBD1 (5 bases). The CDR3 consists of 15 residues. Trimming took off 1 base at V and 8 bases at J, with 17 bases between the two ends. Germline V gene data show CDR1 as LNHDA and CDR2 as SQIVND (reference sequence). CDR3 sequence: CASSIVVGQGEGYTF. Written as DNA, the CDR3 is TGTGCCAGTAGTATAGTCGTAGGGCAGGGAGAGGGCTACACCTTC.

The V gene is TRBV29-1, the J gene TRBJ2-7, with D maybe TRBD2 (6 bases). The germline CDR1 and CDR2 sequences are SQVTM and ANQGSEA. This CDR3 contains 13 residues. V was clipped by 4 bases and J by 3 bases, with 13 bases between them. The CDR3 sequence is CSVAGVSGYEQYF. CDR3 nucleotides: TGCAGCGTTGCTGGCGTTAGCGGCTACGAGCAGTACTTC.

This chain uses TRBV29-1 with TRBJ2-3, with D possibly called TRBD1 or TRBD2 (5 bases each). V lost 7 bases and J 1 base, leaving 18 bases between the germline ends. Germline V gene sequence: CDR1 SQVTM, CDR2 ANQGSEA. CDR3 length: 15 residues. The DNA of the CDR3 is TGCAGCGCCGGGACCGCAGGTAGGGGCACAGATACGCAGTATTTT. It specifies CSAGTAGRGTDTQYF.

This clone has more than one count but fewer than ten. The rearrangement joins TRBV30 to TRBJ1-6; tentative D call: TRBD1 (6 bases). This CDR3 spans 14 amino acids. The V and J ends lost 3 bases and 9 bases respectively, with 15 bases between them. Per the germline V gene, CDR1 is GTSNPN and CDR2 is SVGIG (reference sequence). Here the CDR3 DNA reads TGTGCCTGGAGATTAGGGGACATGGGTTCACCCCTCCACTTT. It specifies CAWRLGDMGSPLHF.

This clone has just a few counts. The rearrangement uses TRBV19 and TRBJ2-3; D remains unclear. Trimming removed 1 base at V and 6 bases at J, with 11 bases between. This CDR3 has 14 amino acids. Germline CDR1 is LNHDA and CDR2 is SQIVND (reference sequence). This CDR3 is CASSIAGLEDTQYF. Written as DNA, the CDR3 is TGTGCCAGTAGTATAGCCGGCCTAGAGGATACGCAGTATTTT.

Sample share makes this clone medium-sized. V usage is TRBV7-6 and J usage is TRBJ1-4; 7 bases are shared with TRBD1. CDR3 size: 14 residues. CDR1 SGHVS and CDR2 FNYEAQ come from the germline V gene. J lost 5 bases, V lost 7 bases, and 7 bases had no gene match. DNA for the CDR3: TGTGCCAGCACCACCGGGACAGCAAATGAAAAACTGTTTTTT. It codes for CASTTGTANEKLFF.

This clone qualifies as medium-sized. The J gene is TRBJ1-2, the V gene TRBV28; 11 positions match TRBD1. J gave up 3 bases and V 5 bases, and 8 bases lay outside the gene matches. Per the germline V gene, CDR1 is MDHEN and CDR2 is SYDVKM. The CDR3 contains 16 residues. CDR3 DNA: TGTGCCAGCAGTCCATCCGGGACAGGGGGTTACTATGGCTACACCTTC. It translates to CASSPSGTGGYYGYTF.

The CDR3 DNA follows: TGTGCCAGCAGTACCAGGGTGTCAGGGAATTCACCCCTCCACTTT. Its translation: CASSTRVSGNSPLHF. The chain joins TRBV6-8 to TRBJ1-6, with D possibly matching TRBD1 (5 bases). Trimming removed 5 bases from V and 7 bases from J, with 15 bases in between. This CDR3 region has 15 residues. The germline gives CDR1 MNHGY, CDR2 SAAAGT.

V and J are TRBV18 and TRBJ2-7; no clear D. V was trimmed by 1 base and J by 0 bases, leaving 10 bases between them. The CDR3 has 15 amino acids. CDR1 and CDR2 from the germline V gene are KGHSH and LQKENI. The CDR3 DNA reads TGTGCCAGCTCACCACAAGGCCAAACCTCCTACGAGCAGTACTTC. Its protein is CASSPQGQTSYEQYF.

This rearrangement joins TRBV19 to TRBJ2-5; 12 nucleotides align to TRBD1. Germline CDR1 and CDR2: LNHDA and SQIVND (reference sequence). This CDR3 has 14 residues. V trimming: 5 bases; J trimming: 9 bases; junction bases outside the gene matches: 7. CDR3 amino acids: CASSPGQGAVAQYF. Written as DNA, the CDR3 is TGTGCCAGTAGTCCGGGACAGGGGGCCGTGGCCCAGTACTTC.

This clone was seen only a few times. The V gene is TRBV27, the J gene TRBJ1-2, with D possibly being TRBD1 (6 bases). This CDR3 contains 15 residues. Per the germline V gene, CDR1 is MNHEY and CDR2 is SMNVEV (reference sequence). Trimming shortened V by 1 base and J by 2 bases, and 11 bases separated the two germline ends. For the CDR3, the DNA is TGTGCCAGCAGTTTATGGGGGCGCCGAAACTATGGCTACACCTTC. This gives the protein CASSLWGRRNYGYTF.

This clone has just a few counts. The chain carries TRBV9 and TRBJ2-3, with a tentative D call TRBD2 (5 bases). Per germline, CDR1 SGDLS and CDR2 YYNGEE. CDR3 length: 15 residues. Between the trimmed V and J ends, which lost 2 bases and 3 bases, there was a span of 13 bases. CDR3 region: CASSVGGSRTDTQYF. The CDR3 bases are TGTGCCAGCAGCGTCGGAGGTTCTAGGACAGATACGCAGTATTTT.

Sample share makes this clone large (0.1 to 1%). V gene TRBV15 combines with J gene TRBJ1-1; D perhaps matches TRBD1 (6 bases). The germline V and J ends were trimmed by 4 bases and 1 base, with 13 bases remaining between them. Germline CDR1 and CDR2: LNHNV and YYDKDF (reference sequence). This CDR3 has 15 amino acids. CDR3 amino acids: CATSTADSGNTEAFF. Written as DNA, the CDR3 is TGTGCCACCAGCACCGCGGACAGCGGGAACACTGAAGCTTTCTTT.

This clone was seen a few times. This chain connects TRBV30 to TRBJ2-1; a possible D gene is TRBD1 (8 bases). CDR1 GTSNPN and CDR2 SVGIG come from the germline V gene (reference sequence). The CDR3 consists of 12 residues. V was pared by 7 bases and J by 10 bases, with 17 bases between. This CDR3 is CALDRAGGEQFF. CDR3 coding DNA: TGTGCCTTGGACAGGGCCGGGGGGGAGCAGTTCTTC. The full variable domain, in which reference TRBV30 and TRBJ2-1 provide the parts outside the CDR3, is SQTIHQWPATLVQPVGSPLSLECTVEGTSNPNLYWYRQAAGRGLQLLFYSVGIGQISSEVPQNLSASRPQDRQFILSSKKLLLSDSGFYLCALDRAGGEQFFGPGTRLTVL.

This clone is large by share. The genes are TRBV11-3 and TRBJ1-3; weak D call: TRBD1 (6 bases). V gave up 3 bases and J gave up 4 bases, with 16 bases separating them. The CDR3 runs 16 residues. The germline CDR1 and CDR2 sequences are SGHNT and YENEEA. The CDR3 here is CASSLENRVAGNTIYF. Here the CDR3 DNA reads TGTGCCAGCAGCTTGGAAAACAGGGTGGCAGGAAACACCATATATTTT. Combining the CDR3 with reference TRBV11-3 and TRBJ1-3 gives the whole variable domain EAGVVQSPRYKIIEKKQPVAFWCNPISGHNTLYWYLQNLGQGPELLIRYENEEAVDDSQLPKDRFSAERLKGVDSTLKIQPAELGDSAVYLCASSLENRVAGNTIYFGEGSWLTVV.

By sample share, this clone is medium-sized. The gene calls are TRBV9 and TRBJ2-2; the D is unclear. Germline V lookup: CDR1 SGDLS, CDR2 YYNGEE. CDR3 size: 17 residues. Trimming removed 2 bases from V and 1 base from J, with 15 bases in between. The CDR3 here is CASSVPVHAENTGELFF. DNA for the CDR3: TGTGCCAGCAGCGTCCCGGTACACGCGGAGAACACCGGGGAGCTGTTTTTT.

The chain carries TRBV28 and TRBJ2-7, with 10 bases lining up with TRBD1. The CDR3 is 15 residues long. J was trimmed by 5 bases and V by 3 bases; bases with no gene match: 7. From germline, CDR1 is MDHEN and CDR2 SYDVKM. CDR3 loop: CASSFGTGEANEQYV. In nucleotides, the CDR3 is TGTGCCAGCAGTTTTGGGACAGGGGAAGCCAACGAGCAGTACGTC.

This chain connects TRBV11-3 to TRBJ2-5; 7 bases are shared with TRBD1. Germline V gene sequence: CDR1 SGHNT, CDR2 YENEEA. V trimming: 3 bases; J trimming: 5 bases; junction bases outside the gene matches: 9. This CDR3 contains 15 residues. Here the CDR3 reads CASSFWDSSAETQYF. As DNA, the CDR3 is TGTGCCAGCAGCTTCTGGGACAGCAGTGCGGAGACCCAGTACTTC.

This clone was counted between two and nine times. The chain has TRBV12-5 and TRBJ1-1; 7 nucleotides match TRBD1. CDR3 length: 11 amino acids. Per germline, CDR1 LGHNT and CDR2 FRNRAP. The CDR3 DNA sequence: TGTGCCAGAACACAGGGGACTGAAGCTTTCTTT. Translated: CARTQGTEAFF.